This T cell receptor beta chain appears in the sequencing data of a study of CD8+CD57+ T cells in acquired aplastic anemia. Study in general: Sorted CD4+ and CD8+ cells gave a mean 3.2 ug DNA, range about 0.19 to 27.4 ug. Study results and caveats: About 27 shared CD8+ CDR3s appeared highly expressed within patients' immunodominant clones. Levels of CD8+ Simpson's diversity were not significantly distinct in patients versus controls.

The ends were cut back, 6 bases at V and 1 base at J, with 9 bases in the middle. This CDR3 region has 13 residues. Germline CDR1 ENHRY, CDR2 SYGVKD. CDR3 and TCR beta VDJ profiling relied on a genomic DNA template. From the reads, TCRdb called clonotypes with MiXCR, one entry per CDR3 protein. The repertoire holds 160,000 or so distinct CDR3 sequences, around 47% seen once, with 3.2% in the top ten. This clonotype was seen a few times. Antigen unknown. The authors sequenced patients whose flow cytometry had shown CD8+CD57+ cell expansion. With no exception, the patients had severe acquired aplastic anemia.

The V call is TRBV10-3, the J call TRBJ1-1; weak D call: TRBD1 (5 bases). The origin of this receptor is a human donor with aplastic anemia. The specimen was sorted CD4+, CD8+, or CD8+CD57+ T cells (not recorded which) from PBMCs. CDR3 sequence reads: CAISPGTNTEAFF. The CDR3, as DNA: TGTGCCATCAGCCCAGGGACGAACACTGAAGCTTTCTTT.